The rows below give T cell receptor beta chains drawn from one sample of a study of blood T cell repertoires in COVID-19. Clones were read by immunoSEQ multiplex PCR, and TCRdb kept only the in-frame ones, dropping some. This repertoire shows 200,000 or so clones, about 88% found once; its top ten account for under 3%. The sequenced sample consisted of PBMCs or T cells enriched from blood (not recorded which). These receptors originate from a woman in her twenties or thirties who had recovered from COVID-19. Both conserved end residues are part of each CDR3. A D gene is named only where the DNA matches it firmly. Size is stated for part of the rows, as once, few or many counts, or as a class when the clone is expanded.

j_call,clone_size,v_call,d_call,cdr3_aa,cdr3_nt
TRBJ2-2,.,TRBV12-1,.,CASLPRDKNTGELFF,TGTGCCAGCCTCCCCCGGGACAAGAACACCGGGGAGCTGTTTTTT
TRBJ2-1,.,TRBV2,.,CASFLASYNEQFF,TGTGCCTCTTTCCTGGCCTCCTACAATGAGCAGTTCTTC
TRBJ1-5,few,TRBV4-1,.,CASSQEQGREHNQPQHF,TGCGCCAGCAGCCAAGAGCAAGGCAGGGAACACAATCAGCCCCAGCATTTT
TRBJ2-1,.,TRBV5-1,.,CASSLNPSVDEQFF,TGCGCCAGCAGCTTGAATCCTTCGGTCGATGAGCAGTTCTTC
TRBJ1-1,.,TRBV6-5,.,CASNPSGNTEAFF,TGTGCCAGCAATCCGTCGGGGAACACTGAAGCTTTCTTT
TRBJ2-1,once,TRBV19,TRBD2,CASSIPTAGGYNEQFF,TGTGCCAGTAGTATCCCGACAGCGGGGGGATACAATGAGCAGTTCTTC
TRBJ1-1,.,TRBV9,TRBD1,CASSVAQGQGAKRTEAFF,TGTGCCAGCAGCGTAGCTCAGGGACAGGGGGCGAAACGAACTGAAGCTTTCTTT
TRBJ2-2,.,TRBV4-2,.,CASSQAGANTGELFF,TGTGCCAGCAGCCAAGCTGGAGCGAACACCGGGGAGCTGTTTTTT
TRBJ2-1,.,TRBV19,TRBD2,CACRRTSGGARNEQFF,TGTGCCTGCCGACGGACTAGCGGGGGGGCAAGGAATGAGCAGTTCTTC
TRBJ1-1,.,TRBV6-5,.,CASRSRGNTEAFF,TGTGCCAGCAGATCACGGGGTAACACTGAAGCTTTCTTT
TRBJ2-5,.,TRBV12-5,.,CASGLSAGRGTQYF,TGTGCTAGTGGTTTGTCTGCAGGCCGGGGGACCCAGTACTTC
TRBJ2-3,.,TRBV7-9,TRBD1,CASSKRTGRESPKTDTQYF,TGTGCCAGCAGCAAACGGACAGGGCGCGAATCCCCCAAAACAGATACGCAGTATTTT
TRBJ2-3,.,TRBV7-2,TRBD2,CASSQEGLITDTQYF,TGTGCCAGCAGCCAGGAGGGACTAATCACAGATACGCAGTATTTT
TRBJ1-2,.,TRBV6-5,TRBD1,CASSRQGAFDGYTF,TGTGCCAGCAGCCGACAGGGGGCTTTCGATGGCTACACCTTC
TRBJ1-5,.,TRBV5-1,.,CASSLQGRQPQHF,TGCGCCAGCAGCTTACAGGGACGTCAGCCCCAGCATTTT
TRBJ1-1,.,TRBV2,.,CASSEALLRGKAFF,TGTGCCAGCAGTGAAGCGCTTCTAAGGGGTAAAGCTTTCTTT
TRBJ1-1,.,TRBV4-3,.,CASSQDWGGNEAFF,TGCGCCAGCAGCCAAGATTGGGGAGGGAATGAAGCTTTCTTT
TRBJ2-1,.,TRBV7-3,TRBD1,CASSLRPGGSDEQFF,TGTGCCAGCAGCTTAAGGCCAGGGGGCAGCGATGAGCAGTTCTTC
TRBJ2-5,.,TRBV7-2,.,CASSLQGEETQYF,TGTGCCAGCAGCTTGCAGGGTGAGGAGACCCAGTACTTC
TRBJ1-2,.,TRBV6-2/TRBV6-3,TRBD1,CASSQTGTGNYGYTF,TGTGCCAGCAGTCAGACCGGGACAGGGAACTATGGCTACACCTTC
TRBJ1-2,.,TRBV6-6,.,CASSFYRNHYGYTF,TGTGCCAGCAGTTTCTACAGAAACCACTATGGCTACACCTTC
TRBJ2-1,many,TRBV19,TRBD2,CASSITSGGYDEQFF,TGTGCCAGTAGTATCACTAGCGGGGGGTATGATGAGCAGTTCTTC
TRBJ1-4,.,TRBV10-3,TRBD1,CAISEGQGVTNEKLFF,TGTGCCATCAGTGAGGGACAGGGCGTGACTAATGAAAAACTGTTTTTT
TRBJ1-2,.,TRBV7-9,.,CASSSMPAAFEGYTF,TGTGCCAGCAGCTCAATGCCCGCTGCGTTTGAAGGCTACACCTTC
TRBJ1-1,.,TRBV6-2/TRBV6-3,TRBD1,CASSYEGAGYTEAFF,TGTGCCAGCAGTTACGAGGGGGCCGGGTACACTGAAGCTTTCTTT
TRBJ1-2,.,TRBV27,TRBD1,CASSFSAWTGGSYGYTF,TGTGCCAGCAGTTTTAGCGCATGGACAGGGGGTTCCTATGGCTACACCTTC
TRBJ2-3,.,TRBV6-2/TRBV6-3,.,CASSYYGTVGSPDTQYF,TGTGCCAGCAGTTACTACGGGACGGTCGGGAGCCCAGATACGCAGTATTTT
TRBJ1-1,.,TRBV11-2,TRBD1,CASSFTGQGAKEAFF,TGTGCCAGCAGCTTCACGGGACAGGGGGCCAAAGAAGCTTTCTTT
TRBJ2-2,.,TRBV5-1,TRBD1,CASSYRDRGDTGELFF,TGCGCCAGCAGCTATAGGGACAGGGGAGACACCGGGGAGCTGTTTTTT
TRBJ1-1,.,TRBV10-3,.,CAVGVTAGDTEAFF,TGTGCCGTCGGCGTGACGGCGGGGGACACTGAAGCTTTCTTT
TRBJ1-2,.,TRBV7-9,.,CASSSSGRGDYGYTF,TGTGCCAGCAGCTCCTCAGGGCGGGGGGACTATGGCTACACCTTC
TRBJ2-1,.,TRBV3-1/TRBV3-2,TRBD2,CASSQEIRASGESSYNEQFF,TGTGCCAGCAGCCAAGAGATAAGGGCTAGCGGGGAGAGCTCCTACAATGAGCAGTTCTTC
TRBJ2-5,.,TRBV7-9,TRBD1,CASIPHSTGVGETQYF,TGTGCCAGCATCCCCCACTCAACAGGGGTTGGAGAGACCCAGTACTTC
TRBJ2-7,.,TRBV27,TRBD1,CASSLYGRGTYEQYF,TGTGCCAGCAGTTTATACGGCAGGGGGACCTACGAGCAGTACTTC
TRBJ1-2,.,TRBV4-3,.,CASSQDRSGFGIYGYTF,TGCGCCAGCAGCCAAGATCGATCAGGGTTCGGCATCTATGGCTACACCTTC